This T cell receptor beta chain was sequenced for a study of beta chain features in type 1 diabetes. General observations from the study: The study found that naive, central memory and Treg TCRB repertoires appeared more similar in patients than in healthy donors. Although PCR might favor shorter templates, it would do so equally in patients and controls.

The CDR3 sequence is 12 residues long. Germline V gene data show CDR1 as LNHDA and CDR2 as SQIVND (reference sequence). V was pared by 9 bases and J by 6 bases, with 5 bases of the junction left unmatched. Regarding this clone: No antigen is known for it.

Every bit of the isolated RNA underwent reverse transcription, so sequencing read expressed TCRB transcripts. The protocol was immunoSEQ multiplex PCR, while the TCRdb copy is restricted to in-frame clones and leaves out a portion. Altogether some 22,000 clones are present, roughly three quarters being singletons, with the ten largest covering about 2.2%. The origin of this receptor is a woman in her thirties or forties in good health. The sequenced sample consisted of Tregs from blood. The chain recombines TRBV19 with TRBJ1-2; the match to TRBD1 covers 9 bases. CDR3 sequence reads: CASETGGNGYTF. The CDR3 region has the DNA TGTGCCAGCGAAACAGGGGGCAATGGCTACACCTTC.